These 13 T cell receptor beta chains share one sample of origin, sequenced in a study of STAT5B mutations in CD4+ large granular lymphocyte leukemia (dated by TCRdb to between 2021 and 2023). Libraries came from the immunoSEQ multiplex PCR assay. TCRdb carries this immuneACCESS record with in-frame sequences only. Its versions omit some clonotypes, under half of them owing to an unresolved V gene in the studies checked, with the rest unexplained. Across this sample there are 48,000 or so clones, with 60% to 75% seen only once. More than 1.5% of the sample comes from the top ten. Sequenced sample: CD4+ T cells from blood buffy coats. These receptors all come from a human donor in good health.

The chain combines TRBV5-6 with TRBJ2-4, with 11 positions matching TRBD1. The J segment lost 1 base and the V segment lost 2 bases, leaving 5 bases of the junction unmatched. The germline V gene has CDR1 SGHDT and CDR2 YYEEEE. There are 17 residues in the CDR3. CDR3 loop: CASSLEGQGAAKNIQYF. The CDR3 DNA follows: TGTGCCAGCAGCTTAGAAGGACAGGGGGCTGCCAAAAACATTCAGTACTTC.

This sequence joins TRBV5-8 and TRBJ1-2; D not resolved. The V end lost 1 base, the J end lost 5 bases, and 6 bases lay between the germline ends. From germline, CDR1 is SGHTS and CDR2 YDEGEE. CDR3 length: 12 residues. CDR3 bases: TGTGCCAGCAGCTTGACCGGGTATGGCTACACCTTC. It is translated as CASSLTGYGYTF.

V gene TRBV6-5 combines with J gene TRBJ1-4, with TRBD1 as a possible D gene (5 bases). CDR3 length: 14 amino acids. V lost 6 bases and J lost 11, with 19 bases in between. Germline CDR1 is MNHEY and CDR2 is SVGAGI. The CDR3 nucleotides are TGTGCCAGCAGAGTCCGCCAGGGTCTTGAGAAACTGTTTTTT. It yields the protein CASRVRQGLEKLFF.

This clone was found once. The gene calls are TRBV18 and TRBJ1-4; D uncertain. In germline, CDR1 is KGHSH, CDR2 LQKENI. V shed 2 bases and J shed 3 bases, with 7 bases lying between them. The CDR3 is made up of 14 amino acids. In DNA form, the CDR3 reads TGTGCCAGCTCACCAGGAGCTGCTAATGAAAAACTGTTTTTT. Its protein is CASSPGAANEKLFF.

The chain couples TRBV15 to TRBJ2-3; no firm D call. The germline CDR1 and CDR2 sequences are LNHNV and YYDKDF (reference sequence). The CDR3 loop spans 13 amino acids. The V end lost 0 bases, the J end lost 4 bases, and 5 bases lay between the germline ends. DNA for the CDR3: TGTGCCACCAGCAGAGATCTCTCAGATACGCAGTATTTT. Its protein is CATSRDLSDTQYF.

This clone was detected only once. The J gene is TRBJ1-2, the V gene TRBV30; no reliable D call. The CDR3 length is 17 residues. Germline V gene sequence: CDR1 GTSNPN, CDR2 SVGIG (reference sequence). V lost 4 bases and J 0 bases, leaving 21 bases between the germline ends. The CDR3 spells CAWTPSGLNLANYGYTF. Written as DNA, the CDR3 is TGTGCCTGGACCCCTAGTGGATTAAACTTAGCTAACTATGGCTACACCTTC.

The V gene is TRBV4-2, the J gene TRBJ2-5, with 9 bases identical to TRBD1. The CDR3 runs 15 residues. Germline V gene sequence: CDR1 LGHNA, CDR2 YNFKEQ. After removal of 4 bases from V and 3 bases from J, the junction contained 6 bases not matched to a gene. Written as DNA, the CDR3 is TGTGCCAGCAGCCTCGATTGGACAGGGGAAGAGACCCAGTACTTC. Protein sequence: CASSLDWTGEETQYF.

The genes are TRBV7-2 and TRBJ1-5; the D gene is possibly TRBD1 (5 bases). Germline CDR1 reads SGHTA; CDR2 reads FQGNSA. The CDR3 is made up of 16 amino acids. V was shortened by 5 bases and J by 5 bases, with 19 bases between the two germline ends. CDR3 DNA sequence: TGTGCCAGCAGCAATAATTGGGGGGGTGCGGATCAGCCCCAGCATTTT. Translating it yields CASSNNWGGADQPQHF.

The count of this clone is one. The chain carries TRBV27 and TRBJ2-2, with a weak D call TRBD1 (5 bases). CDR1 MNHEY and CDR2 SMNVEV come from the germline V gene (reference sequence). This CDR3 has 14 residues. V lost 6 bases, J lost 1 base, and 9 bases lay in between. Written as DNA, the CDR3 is TGTGCCAGCAGGACCACAGGGAACACCGGGGAGCTGTTTTTT. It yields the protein CASRTTGNTGELFF.

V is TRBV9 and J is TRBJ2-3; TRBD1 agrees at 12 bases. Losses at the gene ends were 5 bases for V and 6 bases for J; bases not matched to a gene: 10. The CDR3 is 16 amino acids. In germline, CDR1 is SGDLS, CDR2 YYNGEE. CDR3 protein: CASSGTGTGGPDTQYF. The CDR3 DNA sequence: TGTGCCAGCAGTGGTACCGGGACAGGGGGCCCGGATACGCAGTATTTT.

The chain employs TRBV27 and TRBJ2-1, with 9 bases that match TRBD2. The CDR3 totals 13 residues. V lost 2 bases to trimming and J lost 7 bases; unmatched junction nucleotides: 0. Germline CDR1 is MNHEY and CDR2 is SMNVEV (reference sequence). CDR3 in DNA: TGTGCCAGCAGTTTACTAGCGGGGAATGAGCAGTTCTTC. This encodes CASSLLAGNEQFF.

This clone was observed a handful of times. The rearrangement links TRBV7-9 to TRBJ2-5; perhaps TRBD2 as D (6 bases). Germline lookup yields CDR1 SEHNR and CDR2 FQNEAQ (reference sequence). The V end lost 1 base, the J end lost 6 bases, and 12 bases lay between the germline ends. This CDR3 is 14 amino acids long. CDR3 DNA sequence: TGTGCCAGCAGCTTAGGGGGGGACGTTAAGACCCAGTACTTC. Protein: CASSLGGDVKTQYF.

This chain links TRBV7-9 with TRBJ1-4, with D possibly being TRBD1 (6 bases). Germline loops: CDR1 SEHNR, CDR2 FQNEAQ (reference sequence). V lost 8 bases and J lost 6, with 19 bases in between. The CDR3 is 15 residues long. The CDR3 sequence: CASRDDRTVDEKLFF. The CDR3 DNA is TGTGCCAGCCGAGACGACAGGACGGTGGATGAAAAACTGTTTTTT. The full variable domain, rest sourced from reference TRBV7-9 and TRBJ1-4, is DTGVSQNPRHKITKRGQNVTFRCDPISEHNRLYWYRQTLGQGPEFLTYFQNEAQLEKSRLLSDRFSAERPKGSFSTLEIQRTEQGDSAMYLCASRDDRTVDEKLFFGSGTQLSVL.